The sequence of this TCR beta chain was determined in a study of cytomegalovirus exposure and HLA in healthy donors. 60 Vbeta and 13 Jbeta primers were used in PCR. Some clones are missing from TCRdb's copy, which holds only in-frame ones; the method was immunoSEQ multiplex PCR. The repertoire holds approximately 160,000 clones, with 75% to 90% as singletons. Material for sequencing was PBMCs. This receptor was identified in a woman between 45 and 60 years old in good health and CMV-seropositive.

CDR3 sequence (DNA): TGCGCCAGCTCGGGGGGGGGACCTGCATCCTACAATGAGCAGTTCTTC. Amino acids: CASSGGGPASYNEQFF. The chain carries TRBV5-1 and TRBJ2-1; 8 bases line up with TRBD2. The germline gives CDR1 SGHRS, CDR2 YFSETQ. This CDR3 is 16 amino acids long. The J segment lost 1 base and the V segment lost 7 bases, leaving 10 bases of the junction unmatched. The variable domain in full, with the rest retrieved from reference TRBV5-1 and TRBJ2-1, is KAGVTQTPRYLIKTRGQQVTLSCSPISGHRSVSWYQQTPGQGLQFLFEYFSETQRNKGNFPGRFSGRQFSNSRSEMNVSTLELGDSALYLCASSGGGPASYNEQFFGPGTRLTVL.